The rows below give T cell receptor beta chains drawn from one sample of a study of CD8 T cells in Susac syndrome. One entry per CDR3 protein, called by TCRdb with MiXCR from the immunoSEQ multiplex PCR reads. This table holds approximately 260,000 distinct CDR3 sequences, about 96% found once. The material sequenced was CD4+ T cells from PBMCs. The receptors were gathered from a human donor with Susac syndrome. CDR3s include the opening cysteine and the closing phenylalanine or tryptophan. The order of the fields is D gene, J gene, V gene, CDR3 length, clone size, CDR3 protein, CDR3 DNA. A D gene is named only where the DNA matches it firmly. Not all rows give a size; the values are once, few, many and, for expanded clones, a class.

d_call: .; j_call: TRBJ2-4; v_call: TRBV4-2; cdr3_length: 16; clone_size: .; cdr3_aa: CASSQVFSGAKNIQYF; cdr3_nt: TGTGCCAGCAGCCAAGTATTTAGCGGAGCCAAAAACATTCAGTACTTC
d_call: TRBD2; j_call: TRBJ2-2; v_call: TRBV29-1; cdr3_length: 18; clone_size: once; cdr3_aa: CSVKPGLAGGGTPGELFF; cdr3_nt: TGCAGCGTGAAACCGGGACTAGCGGGAGGGGGAACACCGGGGGAGCTGTTTTTT
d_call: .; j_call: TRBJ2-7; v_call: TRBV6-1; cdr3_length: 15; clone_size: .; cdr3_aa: CASSELWRLPYEQYF; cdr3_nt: TGTGCCAGCAGTGAACTATGGCGGCTTCCCTACGAGCAGTACTTC
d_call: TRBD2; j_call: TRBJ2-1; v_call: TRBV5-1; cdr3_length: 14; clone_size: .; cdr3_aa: CASSGVAGDNEQFF; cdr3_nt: TGCGCCAGCAGCGGGGTAGCGGGAGACAATGAGCAGTTCTTC
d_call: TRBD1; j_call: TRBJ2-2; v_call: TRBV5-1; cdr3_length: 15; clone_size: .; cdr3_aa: CASRGQGAGTGELFF; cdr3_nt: TGCGCCAGCAGAGGACAGGGGGCCGGCACCGGGGAGCTGTTTTTT
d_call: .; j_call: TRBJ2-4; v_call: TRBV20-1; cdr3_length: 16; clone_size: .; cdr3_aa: CSVAGRRTKAKNIQYF; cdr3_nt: TGCAGTGTGGCGGGGAGGAGGACCAAAGCCAAAAACATTCAGTACTTC
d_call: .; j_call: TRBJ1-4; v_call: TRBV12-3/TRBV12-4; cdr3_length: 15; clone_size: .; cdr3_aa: CASSYTGPTNEKLFF; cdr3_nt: TGTGCCAGCAGTTATACCGGGCCAACTAATGAAAAACTGTTTTTT
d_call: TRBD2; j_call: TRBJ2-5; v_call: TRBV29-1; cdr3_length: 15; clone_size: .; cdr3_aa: CSAAALAGDRETQYF; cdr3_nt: TGCAGCGCCGCAGCACTAGCGGGAGATAGGGAGACCCAGTACTTC
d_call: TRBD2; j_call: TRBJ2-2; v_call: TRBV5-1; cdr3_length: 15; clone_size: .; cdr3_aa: CATRLAGSNTGELFF; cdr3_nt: TGCGCCACTCGACTAGCGGGATCGAACACCGGGGAGCTGTTTTTT
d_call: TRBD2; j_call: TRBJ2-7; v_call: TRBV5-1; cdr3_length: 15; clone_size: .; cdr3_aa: CASSRLGLASYEQYF; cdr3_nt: TGCGCCAGCAGCCGTTTAGGACTAGCCTCCTACGAGCAGTACTTC
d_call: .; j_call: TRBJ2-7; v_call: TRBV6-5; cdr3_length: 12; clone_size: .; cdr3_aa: CASGPRQYEQYF; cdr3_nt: TGTGCCAGCGGACCTCGGCAGTACGAGCAGTACTTC
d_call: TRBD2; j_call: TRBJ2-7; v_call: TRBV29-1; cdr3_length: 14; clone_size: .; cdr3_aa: CSVESGRIPYEQYF; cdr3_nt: TGCAGCGTGGAGAGCGGGAGGATTCCCTACGAGCAGTACTTC
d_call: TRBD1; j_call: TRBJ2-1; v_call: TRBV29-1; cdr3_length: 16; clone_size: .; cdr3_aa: CSVAGPRDRVHNEQFF; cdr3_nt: TGCAGCGTTGCAGGTCCCCGGGACAGGGTCCACAATGAGCAGTTCTTC
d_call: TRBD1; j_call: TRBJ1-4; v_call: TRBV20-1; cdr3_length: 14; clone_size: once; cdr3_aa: CSAKDSQGGEKLFF; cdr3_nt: TGCAGTGCCAAAGACTCGCAGGGGGGTGAAAAACTGTTTTTT
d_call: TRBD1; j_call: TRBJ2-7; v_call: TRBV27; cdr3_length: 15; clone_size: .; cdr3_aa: CASKHRGQGAYEQYF; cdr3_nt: TGTGCCAGCAAACATAGGGGTCAGGGGGCCTACGAGCAGTACTTC
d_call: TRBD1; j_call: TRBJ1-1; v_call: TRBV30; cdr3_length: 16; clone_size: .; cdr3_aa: CAWSVLGTAANTEAFF; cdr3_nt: TGTGCCTGGAGTGTACTGGGGACAGCGGCGAACACTGAAGCTTTCTTT
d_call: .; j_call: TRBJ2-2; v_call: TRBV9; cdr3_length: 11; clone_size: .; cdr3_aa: CASRGPGELFF; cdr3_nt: TGTGCCAGCAGGGGCCCCGGGGAGCTGTTTTTT
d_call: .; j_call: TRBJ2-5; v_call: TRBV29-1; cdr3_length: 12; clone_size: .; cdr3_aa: CSLVAPGETQYF; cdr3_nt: TGCAGCTTAGTGGCCCCTGGTGAGACCCAGTACTTC
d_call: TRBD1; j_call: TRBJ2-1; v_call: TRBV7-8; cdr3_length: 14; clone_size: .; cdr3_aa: CASSTGTGGNEQFF; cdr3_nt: TGTGCCAGCAGCACCGGGACAGGGGGCAATGAGCAGTTCTTC
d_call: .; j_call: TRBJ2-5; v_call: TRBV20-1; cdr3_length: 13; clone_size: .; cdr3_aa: CSARPISQETQYF; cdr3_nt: TGCAGTGCTAGACCCATATCCCAAGAGACCCAGTACTTC
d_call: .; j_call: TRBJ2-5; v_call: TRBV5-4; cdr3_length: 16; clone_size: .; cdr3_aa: CASSLDPIGNQETQYF; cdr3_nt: TGTGCCAGCAGCTTGGACCCAATTGGCAACCAAGAGACCCAGTACTTC
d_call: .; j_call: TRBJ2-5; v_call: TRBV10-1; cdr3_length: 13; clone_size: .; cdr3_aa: CASSKLLGETQYF; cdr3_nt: TGCGCCAGCAGTAAATTATTGGGAGAGACCCAGTACTTC
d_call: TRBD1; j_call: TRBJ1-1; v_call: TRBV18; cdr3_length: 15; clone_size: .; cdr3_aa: CASSPQTGLDTEAFF; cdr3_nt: TGTGCCAGCTCACCCCAGACAGGGTTAGACACTGAAGCTTTCTTT
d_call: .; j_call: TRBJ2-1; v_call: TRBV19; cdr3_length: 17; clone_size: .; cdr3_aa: CASSRGYEGFSYNEQFF; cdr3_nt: TGTGCCAGTAGTCGCGGGTACGAGGGTTTCTCCTACAATGAGCAGTTCTTC
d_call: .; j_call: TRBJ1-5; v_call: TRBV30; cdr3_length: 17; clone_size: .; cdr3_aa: CAWSVWRQAGSNQPQHF; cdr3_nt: TGTGCCTGGAGTGTATGGAGACAGGCCGGTAGCAATCAGCCCCAGCATTTT
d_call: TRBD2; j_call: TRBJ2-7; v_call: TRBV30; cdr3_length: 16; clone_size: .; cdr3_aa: CAWIPPGLAGTYEQYF; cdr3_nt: TGTGCCTGGATTCCTCCGGGACTAGCGGGAACCTACGAGCAGTACTTC
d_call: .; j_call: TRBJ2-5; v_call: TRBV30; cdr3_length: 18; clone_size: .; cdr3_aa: CAWSVSRTAPTRQETQYF; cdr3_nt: TGTGCCTGGAGTGTATCCCGAACCGCGCCGACTAGGCAAGAGACCCAGTACTTC
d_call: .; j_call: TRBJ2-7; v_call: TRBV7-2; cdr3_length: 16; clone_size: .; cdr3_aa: CASSLEGHLLSYEQYF; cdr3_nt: TGTGCCAGCAGCTTAGAGGGTCATCTGCTCTCCTACGAGCAGTACTTC
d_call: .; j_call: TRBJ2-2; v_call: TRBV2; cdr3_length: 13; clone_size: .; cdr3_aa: CASRIQYTGELFF; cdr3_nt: TGTGCCAGCAGAATACAGTACACCGGGGAGCTGTTTTTT
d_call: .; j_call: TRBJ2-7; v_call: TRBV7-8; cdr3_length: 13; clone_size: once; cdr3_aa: CASRQTDANEQYF; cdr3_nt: TGTGCCAGCAGACAGACAGATGCCAACGAGCAGTACTTC
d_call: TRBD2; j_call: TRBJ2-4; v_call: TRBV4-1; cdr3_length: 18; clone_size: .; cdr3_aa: CASSQGLAGGKAKNIQYF; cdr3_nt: TGCGCCAGCAGCCAAGGACTAGCGGGAGGGAAGGCCAAAAACATTCAGTACTTC
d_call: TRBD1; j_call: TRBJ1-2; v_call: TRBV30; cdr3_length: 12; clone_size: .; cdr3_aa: CAWRGGGRGYTF; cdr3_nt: TGTGCCTGGAGAGGGGGCGGCCGTGGCTACACCTTC
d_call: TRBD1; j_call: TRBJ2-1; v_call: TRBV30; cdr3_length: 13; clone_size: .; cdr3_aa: CAWVGQGRNEQFF; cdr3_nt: TGTGCCTGGGTGGGACAGGGCAGGAATGAGCAGTTCTTC
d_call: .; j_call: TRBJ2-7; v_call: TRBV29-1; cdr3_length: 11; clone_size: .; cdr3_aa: CSVRQSYEQYF; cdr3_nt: TGCAGCGTTAGACAGTCCTACGAGCAGTACTTC
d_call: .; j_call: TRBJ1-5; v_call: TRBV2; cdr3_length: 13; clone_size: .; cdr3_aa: CASSTRHNQPQHF; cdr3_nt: TGTGCCAGCAGTACCCGGCACAATCAGCCCCAGCATTTT
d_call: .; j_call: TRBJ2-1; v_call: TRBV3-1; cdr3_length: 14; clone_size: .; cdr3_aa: CASSPRLVMGEQFF; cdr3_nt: TGTGCCAGCAGCCCTCGACTAGTAATGGGTGAGCAGTTCTTC
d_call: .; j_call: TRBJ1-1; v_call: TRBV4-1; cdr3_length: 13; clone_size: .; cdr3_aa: CASSHSITGEAFF; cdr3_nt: TGCGCCAGCAGCCACTCCATTACGGGGGAAGCTTTCTTT
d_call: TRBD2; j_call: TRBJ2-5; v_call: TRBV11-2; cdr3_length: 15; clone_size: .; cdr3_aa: CASSKGTSGGISQYF; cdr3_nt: TGTGCCAGCAGCAAAGGGACTAGCGGGGGTATATCCCAGTACTTC
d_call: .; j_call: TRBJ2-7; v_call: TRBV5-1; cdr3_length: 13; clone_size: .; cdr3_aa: CASSLTPTYEQYF; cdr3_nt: TGCGCCAGCAGCTTGACTCCTACCTACGAGCAGTACTTC
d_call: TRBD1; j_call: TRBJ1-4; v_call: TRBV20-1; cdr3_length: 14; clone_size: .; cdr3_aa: CSASQGATNEKLFF; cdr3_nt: TGCAGTGCTAGTCAGGGGGCAACTAATGAAAAACTGTTTTTT
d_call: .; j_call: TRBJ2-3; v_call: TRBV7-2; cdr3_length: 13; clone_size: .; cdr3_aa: CASSPILRDTQYF; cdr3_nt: TGTGCCAGCAGCCCGATATTACGAGATACGCAGTATTTT